Described below is a single T cell receptor (beta chain) sequence and its context. The entry originates in a study of control samples from healthy donors and cancer patients. Measured with immunoSEQ multiplex PCR; TCRdb has only the in-frame clones, and not every one. The sample includes about 97,000 clones, approximately 90% seen only once; the top ten take 7.8%. Trimming removed 3 bases at V and 0 bases at J, with 15 bases between. Germline V gene lookup returns CDR1 SEHNR and CDR2 FQNEAQ (reference sequence). This CDR3 has 18 residues. The J gene is TRBJ2-6, the V gene TRBV7-9, with D possibly matching TRBD2 (5 bases). The sequenced sample was blood. This receptor was identified in a man aged 30 to 45 in good health. CDR3 nucleotide sequence: TGTGCCAGCAGCTTTGAGGGCAGTAAATTCTCTGGGGCCAACGTCCTGACTTTC. It encodes CASSFEGSKFSGANVLTF. The whole variable domain, remainder taken from reference TRBV7-9 and TRBJ2-6, is DTGVSQNPRHKITKRGQNVTFRCDPISEHNRLYWYRQTLGQGPEFLTYFQNEAQLEKSRLLSDRFSAERPKGSFSTLEIQRTEQGDSAMYLCASSFEGSKFSGANVLTFGAGSRLTVL.